The 27 T cell receptor beta chains below were found in one sample sequenced in a study of T cell responses to AZD1222 COVID-19 vaccine. Assay used: immunoSEQ multiplex PCR; TCRdb lists only in-frame clones, some missing. The table includes a few hundred thousand clones, 85% to 95% detected once. Material: peripheral blood, obtained on day 0 of AZD1222 vaccination. The source of these receptors is an adult in good health.

This chain joins TRBV24-1 and TRBJ2-7, with D tentatively TRBD1 or TRBD2 (5 bases each). This CDR3 is built from 11 residues. The germline V gene encodes CDR1 KGHDR and CDR2 SFDVKD. Trimming left V 12 bases short and J 2 bases short, with 10 bases between. The DNA of the CDR3 is TGTGCCGGAGTGGGGGCCTACGAGCAGTACTTC. Residues: CAGVGAYEQYF.

J is TRBJ2-1 and V is TRBV5-6; 7 positions agree with TRBD2. This CDR3 has 15 amino acids. V dropped 6 bases and J dropped 2; count of bases not matched to a gene: 8. CDR1 and CDR2 from the germline V gene are SGHDT and YYEEEE. The CDR3 DNA reads as TGTGCCAGCACCGTCGGGAGCGGGGCCTACAATGAGCAGTTCTTC. Its translation: CASTVGSGAYNEQFF.

This rearrangement joins TRBV19 to TRBJ2-7; D not certain. CDR1 and CDR2 (germline): LNHDA, SQIVND (reference sequence). The ends were cut back, 2 bases at V and 2 bases at J, with 7 bases in the middle. CDR3 length: 13 residues. CDR3: CASSIRITYEQYF. The DNA for the CDR3 is TGTGCCAGTAGTATACGGATAACCTACGAGCAGTACTTC.

The chain carries TRBV2 and TRBJ1-5; D is uncertain. Deletions cut 1 base from V and 5 bases from J, with 6 bases between. This CDR3 comprises 13 residues. Germline V gene sequence: CDR1 SNHLY, CDR2 FYNNEI. The CDR3: CASSEVRDQPQHF. CDR3 nucleotide sequence: TGTGCCAGCAGTGAAGTACGGGATCAGCCCCAGCATTTT.

The chain combines TRBV2 with TRBJ2-7; D is uncertain. Germline CDR1 and CDR2: SNHLY and FYNNEI. Trimming cost V 8 bases and J 4 bases, with 15 bases left between them. The CDR3 loop spans 13 amino acids. The CDR3 sequence: CASSKNRLYEQYF. CDR3 nucleotide sequence: TGTGCCAGCTCTAAAAATAGGCTTTACGAGCAGTACTTC.

The rearrangement links TRBV28 to TRBJ1-3, with D perhaps TRBD1 (5 bases). From germline, CDR1 is MDHEN and CDR2 SYDVKM. The CDR3 is 15 residues long. Trimming removed 6 bases from V and 0 bases from J, with 12 bases in between. The CDR3 sequence is CASRTAYLSGNTIYF. CDR3 DNA sequence: TGTGCCAGCAGGACAGCTTATCTCTCTGGAAACACCATATATTTT.

This clone was detected only once. The V call is TRBV29-1, the J call TRBJ2-1; 10 bases agree with TRBD1. Germline V gene lookup returns CDR1 SQVTM and CDR2 ANQGSEA. The CDR3 consists of 13 residues. V dropped 4 bases and J dropped 5; count of bases not matched to a gene: 2. DNA for the CDR3: TGCAGCGTTGCGGGACAGGGGAACAATGAGCAGTTCTTC. Protein sequence: CSVAGQGNNEQFF.

The chain is built from TRBV11-3 and TRBJ2-7; 9 bases map to TRBD1. The germline CDR1 and CDR2 sequences are SGHNT and YENEEA. Germline trimming cut 11 bases from V and 5 bases from J; bases unmatched to any gene: 10. This CDR3 is 13 amino acids long. For the CDR3, the DNA is TGTGCCGTAGGGGGACAGGGAGTCCACGAGCAGTACTTC. Its translation is CAVGGQGVHEQYF.

The gene calls are TRBV9 and TRBJ2-1; possible D gene TRBD2, 5 bases. CDR1 is SGDLS, CDR2 YYNGEE, per germline. The CDR3 totals 14 residues. V was trimmed by 0 bases and J by 6 bases, leaving 10 bases between them. CDR3 residues: CASSVDGVGNEQFF. CDR3 nucleotides: TGTGCCAGCAGCGTAGACGGGGTTGGCAATGAGCAGTTCTTC.

The V call is TRBV5-1, the J call TRBJ2-2, with D unclear. There are 12 residues in the CDR3. Trimming removed 4 bases at V and 1 base at J, with 2 bases between. Germline loops: CDR1 SGHRS, CDR2 YFSETQ. CDR3: CASSQNTGELFF. The CDR3 DNA reads TGCGCCAGCAGCCAGAACACCGGGGAGCTGTTTTTT.

The rearrangement links TRBV9 to TRBJ1-2, with 7 bases matching TRBD1. The germline gives CDR1 SGDLS, CDR2 YYNGEE. With V trimmed by 2 bases and J by 4 bases, 5 bases remained unmatched. CDR3 length: 14 residues. The CDR3 DNA reads TGTGCCAGCAGCGTCAGGGGGTCGGGCTATGGCTACACCTTC. Its translation is CASSVRGSGYGYTF.

The J gene is TRBJ1-1, the V gene TRBV5-1; maybe TRBD1 (5 bases). Germline lookup yields CDR1 SGHRS and CDR2 YFSETQ. Trimming removed 4 bases from V and 4 bases from J, with 17 bases in between. The CDR3 totals 15 residues. DNA for the CDR3: TGCGCCAGCAGCAAATCACAGGCGGCGGGCACTGAAGCTTTCTTT. It is translated as CASSKSQAAGTEAFF. Full variable domain (rest looked up from reference TRBV5-1 and TRBJ1-1): KAGVTQTPRYLIKTRGQQVTLSCSPISGHRSVSWYQQTPGQGLQFLFEYFSETQRNKGNFPGRFSGRQFSNSRSEMNVSTLELGDSALYLCASSKSQAAGTEAFFGQGTRLTVV.

The chain combines TRBV29-1 with TRBJ2-3; 9 bases are shared with TRBD2. The ends lost 3 bases at V and 6 bases at J; junction bases unmatched: 10. This CDR3 is 15 amino acids long. The germline CDR1 and CDR2 sequences are SQVTM and ANQGSEA. The CDR3 here is CSVERRLAGMDTQYF. The CDR3 DNA follows: TGCAGCGTTGAGCGGCGGCTAGCGGGGATGGATACGCAGTATTTT.

J is TRBJ2-2 and V is TRBV19; no clear D gene. Germline loops: CDR1 LNHDA, CDR2 SQIVND (reference sequence). V dropped 3 bases and J dropped 4 bases, with 9 bases sitting between them. This CDR3 spans 14 amino acids. CDR3 bases: TGTGCCAGTAGTATGGTAGCAAGCACCGGGGAGCTGTTTTTT. Protein: CASSMVASTGELFF.

The chain employs TRBV5-1 and TRBJ1-6; the D gene is possibly TRBD1 (5 bases). The CDR3 length is 17 residues. Trimming took 2 bases from V and 0 from J, leaving 12 bases between them. Per the germline V gene, CDR1 is SGHRS and CDR2 is YFSETQ. The CDR3 bases are TGCGCCAGCAGCTTAGGGGCACCCAGCTCCTATAATTCACCCCTCCACTTT. Amino acids: CASSLGAPSSYNSPLHF.

This clone was observed a single time. The J gene is TRBJ2-5, the V gene TRBV2, with D possibly TRBD2 on 5 matching bases. The germline V and J ends were trimmed by 3 bases and 1 base, with 12 bases remaining between them. The CDR3 has 15 amino acids. CDR1 is SNHLY, CDR2 FYNNEI, per germline. CDR3 DNA sequence: TGTGCCAGCAGTGAGTGGGTAGCGACCCAAGAGACCCAGTACTTC. Protein: CASSEWVATQETQYF.

The chain recombines TRBV10-3 with TRBJ1-5; TRBD1 matches 11 bases. This CDR3 is 13 amino acids long. The V segment lost 9 bases and the J segment 7 bases; nucleotides outside the gene matches: 5. Looked up from germline, CDR1 is ENHRY and CDR2 is SYGVKD. The CDR3 reads CAIGQGADQPQHF. Here the CDR3 DNA reads TGTGCCATAGGACAGGGGGCCGACCAGCCCCAGCATTTT.

This chain uses TRBV28 with TRBJ1-1; D perhaps matches TRBD1 (5 bases). The CDR3 is 14 residues long. Deletions cut 6 bases from V and 2 bases from J, with 13 bases between. CDR1 and CDR2 (germline): MDHEN, SYDVKM. CDR3 nucleotides: TGTGCCAGCAGAGGACCGGGACTCAACACTGAAGCTTTCTTT. It translates to CASRGPGLNTEAFF.

This clone was picked up one time. The rearrangement links TRBV6-5 to TRBJ1-5; the D is unclear. There are 13 residues in the CDR3. CDR1 is MNHEY, CDR2 SVGAGI, per germline. V lost 2 bases and J 9 bases, leaving 11 bases between the germline ends. The CDR3: CASSYRADGPQHF. The CDR3 nucleotides are TGTGCCAGCAGTTACCGAGCCGATGGGCCCCAGCATTTT.

V usage is TRBV6-5 and J usage is TRBJ1-6; maybe TRBD1 (6 bases). V dropped 7 bases and J dropped 7 bases, with 17 bases sitting between them. The CDR3 is made up of 15 amino acids. Germline assignment: CDR1 MNHEY and CDR2 SVGAGI. The CDR3 spells CASNQIGQGNSPLHF. The CDR3, as DNA: TGTGCCAGCAACCAAATAGGGCAGGGGAATTCACCCCTCCACTTT.

The chain couples TRBV6-2 or TRBV6-3 to TRBJ2-3, with D possibly matching TRBD2 (6 bases). The germline gives CDR1 MNHEY, CDR2 SVGEGT. The germline V and J ends were trimmed by 4 bases and 4 bases, with 21 bases remaining between them. This CDR3 region has 17 residues. This chain's CDR3 is CASSLIRLEEAPDTQYF. The CDR3 DNA follows: TGTGCCAGCAGTTTGATTAGACTAGAGGAGGCCCCAGATACGCAGTATTTT.

This rearrangement joins TRBV7-9 to TRBJ2-7; TRBD2 aligns across 15 bases. CDR1 is SEHNR, CDR2 FQNEAQ, per germline (reference sequence). V was pared by 6 bases and J by 3 bases, with 6 bases of the junction left unmatched. This CDR3 is built from 16 residues. DNA of the CDR3: TGTGCCAGCAGACCGGGACTAGCGGGAGGCAACTACGAGCAGTACTTC. It translates to CASRPGLAGGNYEQYF.

J is TRBJ1-3 and V is TRBV7-8, with D possibly being TRBD1 (5 bases). V lost 0 bases to trimming and J lost 3 bases, with 12 bases between them. The CDR3 covers 16 residues. CDR1 and CDR2 from the germline V gene are SGHVS and FQNEAQ. This CDR3 reads CASSLAFDSFGNTIYF. In DNA form, the CDR3 reads TGTGCCAGCAGCTTAGCCTTTGACAGCTTTGGAAACACCATATATTTT.

The rearrangement joins TRBV4-2 to TRBJ1-6; 8 bases match TRBD1. V was clipped by 1 base and J by 10 bases; unmatched bases: 9. This CDR3 is 16 amino acids long. Germline-derived CDR1 and CDR2 are LGHNA and YNFKEQ. The CDR3: CASSQGGTGSDSPLHF. DNA of the CDR3: TGTGCCAGCAGCCAAGGTGGGACAGGCTCCGACTCACCCCTCCACTTT.

This clone was seen a single time. The genes are TRBV19 and TRBJ2-7; 8 nucleotides line up with TRBD2. CDR3 length: 12 residues. CDR1 LNHDA and CDR2 SQIVND come from the germline V gene (reference sequence). The junction had 3 bases not matched to a gene; V was cut back by 4 bases and J by 7 bases. CDR3 loop: CASSTAGGEQYF. The DNA of the CDR3 is TGTGCCAGTAGTACGGCGGGAGGAGAGCAGTACTTC.

V usage is TRBV5-4 and J usage is TRBJ2-3; D not resolved. V lost 2 bases and J lost 5, with 9 bases in between. CDR1 SGHNT and CDR2 YYREEE come from the germline V gene (reference sequence). The CDR3 is made up of 13 amino acids. The CDR3 DNA is TGTGCCAGCAGCTTTTACTCCGGAGATACGCAGTATTTT. As protein: CASSFYSGDTQYF.

The chain employs TRBV7-9 and TRBJ2-1, with D hard to call. The CDR3 loop spans 15 amino acids. Germline V CDR1 and CDR2: SEHNR, FQNEAQ (reference sequence). The germline V and J ends were trimmed by 1 base and 3 bases, with 10 bases remaining between them. The DNA of the CDR3 is TGTGCCAGCAGCTTAGACGGCCTCAGCTACAATGAGCAGTTCTTC. This encodes CASSLDGLSYNEQFF.